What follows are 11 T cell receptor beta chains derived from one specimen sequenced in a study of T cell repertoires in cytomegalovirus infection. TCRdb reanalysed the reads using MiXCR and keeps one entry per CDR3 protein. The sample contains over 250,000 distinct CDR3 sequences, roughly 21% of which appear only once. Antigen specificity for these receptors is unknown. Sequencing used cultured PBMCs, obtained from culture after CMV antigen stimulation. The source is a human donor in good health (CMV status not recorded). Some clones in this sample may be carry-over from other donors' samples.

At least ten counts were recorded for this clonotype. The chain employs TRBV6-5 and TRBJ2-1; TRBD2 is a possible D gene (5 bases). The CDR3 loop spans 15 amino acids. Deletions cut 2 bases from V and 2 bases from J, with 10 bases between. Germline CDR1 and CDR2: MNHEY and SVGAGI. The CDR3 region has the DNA TGTGCCAGCAGTTACGAGGGCCGCCCCTACAATGAGCAGTTCTTC. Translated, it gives CASSYEGRPYNEQFF.

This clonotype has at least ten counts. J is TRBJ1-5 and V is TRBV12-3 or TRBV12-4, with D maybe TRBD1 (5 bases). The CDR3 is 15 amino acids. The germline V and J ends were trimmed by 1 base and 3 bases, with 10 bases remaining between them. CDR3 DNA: TGTGCCAGCAGTTTAGTGGCGGGGGTCAATCAGCCCCAGCATTTT. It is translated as CASSLVAGVNQPQHF.

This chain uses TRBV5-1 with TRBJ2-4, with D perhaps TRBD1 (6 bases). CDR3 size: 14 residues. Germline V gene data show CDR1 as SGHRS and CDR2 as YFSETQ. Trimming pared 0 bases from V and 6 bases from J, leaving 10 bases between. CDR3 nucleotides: TGCGCCAGCAGCTTGGATGGGGGCTTAAACATTCAGTACTTC. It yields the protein CASSLDGGLNIQYF.

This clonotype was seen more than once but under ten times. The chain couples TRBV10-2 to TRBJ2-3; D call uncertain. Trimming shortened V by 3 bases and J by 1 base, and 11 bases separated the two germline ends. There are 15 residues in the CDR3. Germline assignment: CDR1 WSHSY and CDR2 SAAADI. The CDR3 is CASSDDSSGTDTQYF. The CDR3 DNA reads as TGCGCCAGCAGTGACGACTCTTCCGGCACAGATACGCAGTATTTT.

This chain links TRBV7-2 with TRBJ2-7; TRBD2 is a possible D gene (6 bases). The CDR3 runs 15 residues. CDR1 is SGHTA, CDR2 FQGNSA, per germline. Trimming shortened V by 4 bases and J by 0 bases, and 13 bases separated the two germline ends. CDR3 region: CASSYVGTPSYEQYF. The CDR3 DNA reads TGTGCCAGCAGCTACGTAGGGACTCCCTCCTACGAGCAGTACTTC.

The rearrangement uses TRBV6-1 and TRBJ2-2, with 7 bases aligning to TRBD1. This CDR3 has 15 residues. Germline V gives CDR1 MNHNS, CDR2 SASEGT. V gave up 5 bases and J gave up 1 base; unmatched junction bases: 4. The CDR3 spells CASSHRGQNTGELFF. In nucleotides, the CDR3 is TGTGCCAGCAGTCACAGGGGACAGAACACCGGGGAGCTGTTTTTT.

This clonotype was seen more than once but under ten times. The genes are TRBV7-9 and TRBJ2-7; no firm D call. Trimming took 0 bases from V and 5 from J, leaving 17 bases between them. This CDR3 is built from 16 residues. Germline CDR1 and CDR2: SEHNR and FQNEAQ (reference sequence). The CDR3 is CASSLATGGNSHEQYF. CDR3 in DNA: TGTGCCAGCAGCTTAGCGACTGGCGGAAATTCCCACGAGCAGTACTTC.

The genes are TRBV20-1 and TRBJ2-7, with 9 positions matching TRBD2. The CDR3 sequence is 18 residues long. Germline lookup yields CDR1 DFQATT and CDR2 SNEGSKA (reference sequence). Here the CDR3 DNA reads TGCAGGGGGGTCCCCGCGAGCGGGAGGCCTAGTGTTTCCTACGAGCAGTACGTC. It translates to CRGVPASGRPSVSYEQYV.

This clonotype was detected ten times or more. CDR3 in DNA: TGTGCCAGCAGTTTGACCTTTTTTCAGCCCCAGCATTTT. It is translated as CASSLTFFQPQHF. The chain couples TRBV6-1 to TRBJ1-5; unclear D gene. The germline gives CDR1 MNHNS, CDR2 SASEGT. There are 13 residues in the CDR3. V gave up 5 bases and J gave up 6 bases, with 11 bases separating them.

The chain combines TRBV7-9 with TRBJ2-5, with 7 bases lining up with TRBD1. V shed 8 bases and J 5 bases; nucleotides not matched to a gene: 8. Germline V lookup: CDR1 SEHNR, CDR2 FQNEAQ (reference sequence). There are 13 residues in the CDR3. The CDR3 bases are TGTGCCAGCGACAGGGCGGTGGGTGAGACCCAGTACTTC. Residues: CASDRAVGETQYF.

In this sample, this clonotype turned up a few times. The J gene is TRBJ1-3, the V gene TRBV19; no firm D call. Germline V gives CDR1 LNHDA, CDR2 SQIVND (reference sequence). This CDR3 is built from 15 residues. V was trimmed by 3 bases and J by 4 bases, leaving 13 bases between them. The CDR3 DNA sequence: TGTGCCAGTAGTATGATAGTCCAGGCGGGAAACACCATATATTTT. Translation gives CASSMIVQAGNTIYF.